These 30 T cell receptor beta chains were all obtained from the same sample, sequenced in a study of T-cell reconstitution after alpha-beta-depleted transplantation in children. Preparation of the TCRbeta library was carried out with unique molecular identifiers. MiXCR was run by TCRdb on the PCR reads, yielding one entry per CDR3 protein. The sample yields 130,000 or so distinct CDR3 sequences, more than 9.5% seen once. Sequences were derived from PBMCs, mostly from graft donor cells, sampled 180 days after TCRalphabeta/CD19-depleted stem cell transplant. Receptors originate from a girl under two years old who had a stem cell transplant for combined immunodeficiency, so the T cells may come from the graft donor.

V and J are TRBV24-1 and TRBJ2-1, with 11 bases identical to TRBD1. V dropped 3 bases and J dropped 6; count of bases not matched to a gene: 3. This CDR3 contains 15 residues. Germline lookup yields CDR1 KGHDR and CDR2 SFDVKD. CDR3 in amino acids: CATSDGGTGGNEQFF. In nucleotides, the CDR3 is TGTGCCACCAGTGATGGAGGGACAGGGGGCAATGAGCAGTTCTTC.

This chain uses TRBV5-5 with TRBJ2-1; the D call may be TRBD1 or TRBD2 (6 bases each). Germline lookup yields CDR1 SGHKS and CDR2 YYEKEE (reference sequence). The CDR3 contains 17 residues. V lost 0 bases to trimming and J lost 3 bases, with 16 bases between them. The CDR3 coding sequence is TGTGCCAGCAGCTTGGTTCTTCCGGGGGCCAGCTACAATGAGCAGTTCTTC. This encodes CASSLVLPGASYNEQFF.

The rearrangement links TRBV2 to TRBJ1-1; no firm D call. Germline V gene sequence: CDR1 SNHLY, CDR2 FYNNEI. This CDR3 is 12 amino acids long. Trimming left V 8 bases short and J 4 bases short, with 11 bases between. In nucleotides, the CDR3 is TGTGCCAGCCCTTCCCCGACCACTGAAGCTTTCTTT. This gives the protein CASPSPTTEAFF.

This chain links TRBV20-1 with TRBJ1-2; D is undetermined. V shed 3 bases and J shed 3 bases, with 5 bases lying between them. The CDR3 runs 11 residues. Germline-derived CDR1 and CDR2 are DFQATT and SNEGSKA (reference sequence). The CDR3 nucleotides are TGCAGTGCTAGCCCATACTATGGCTACACCTTC. Its translation is CSASPYYGYTF.

In this sample, this clonotype turned up a few times. V and J are TRBV27 and TRBJ2-1; 8 nucleotides match TRBD2. Looked up from germline, CDR1 is MNHEY and CDR2 is SMNVEV (reference sequence). The CDR3 covers 15 residues. J was trimmed by 5 bases and V by 6 bases; bases with no gene match: 9. CDR3 nucleotides: TGTGCCAGCAGCCCTCTACGGGGGGGCCACAATGAGCAGTTCTTC. It translates to CASSPLRGGHNEQFF.

This clonotype showed up just a few times. The J gene is TRBJ2-7, the V gene TRBV21-1; the table's TRBD2 call for D was not verified on the DNA. TRBV21-1 is labeled a pseudogene. This CDR3 contains 17 residues. CDR3 sequence: CASSKSPGSKRSPEQYF. The CDR3 DNA reads TGTGCCAGCAGCAAAAGTCCAGGATCCAAAAGAAGCCCCGAGCAGTACTTC.

This clonotype turned up a few times. The V gene is TRBV7-2, the J gene TRBJ2-7, with D possibly TRBD1 on 5 matching bases. Germline values: CDR1 SGHTA, CDR2 FQGNSA. V dropped 1 base and J dropped 3 bases, with 10 bases sitting between them. The CDR3 consists of 14 residues. Written as DNA, the CDR3 is TGTGCCAGCAGCTTAGAGTCAGGGCGCTACGAGCAGTACTTC. Protein product: CASSLESGRYEQYF.

The chain couples TRBV18 to TRBJ2-7; 10 nucleotides align to TRBD1. In germline, CDR1 is KGHSH, CDR2 LQKENI. V dropped 4 bases and J dropped 3; count of bases not matched to a gene: 3. The CDR3 totals 14 residues. CDR3: CASSRRTGGYEQYF. Written as DNA, the CDR3 is TGTGCCAGCTCACGACGGACAGGGGGCTACGAGCAGTACTTC.

In nucleotides, the CDR3 is TGCAGCGCAGGACAGGGGAACACTGAAGCTTTCTTT. Translating it yields CSAGQGNTEAFF. The chain couples TRBV29-1 to TRBJ1-1, with TRBD1 matching 8 bases. The CDR3 has 12 residues. V lost 7 bases and J lost 1; bases outside the gene matches: 2. Germline CDR1 and CDR2: SQVTM and ANQGSEA.

This clonotype has just a few counts. This chain uses TRBV5-1 with TRBJ2-3; D gene unclear. Trimming cost V 6 bases and J 3 bases, with 11 bases left between them. Germline V gives CDR1 SGHRS, CDR2 YFSETQ. This CDR3 contains 13 residues. CDR3 DNA: TGCGCCAGCACTAGAGGCAGGACAGATACGCAGTATTTT. Residues: CASTRGRTDTQYF.

The chain links TRBV6-2 or TRBV6-3 to TRBJ2-1; D ambiguous. The V and J ends lost 7 bases and 0 bases respectively, with 13 bases between them. From germline, CDR1 is MNHEY and CDR2 SVGEGT. The CDR3 spans 15 residues. The CDR3 sequence is CASTPRFSSYNEQFF. As DNA, the CDR3 is TGTGCCAGCACTCCGCGGTTTAGCTCCTACAATGAGCAGTTCTTC.

This chain uses TRBV20-1 with TRBJ2-3, with a possible D match to TRBD1 (7 bases). The germline V gene encodes CDR1 DFQATT and CDR2 SNEGSKA (reference sequence). V lost 6 bases, J lost 3 bases, and 16 bases lay in between. The CDR3 runs to 14 residues. In nucleotides, the CDR3 is TGCAGTGCCACCCGGCAGGGGGGTACAGATACGCAGTATTTT. Translating it yields CSATRQGGTDTQYF.

This chain joins TRBV11-3 and TRBJ2-1; 8 positions match TRBD2. V trimming: 5 bases; J trimming: 4 bases; junction bases outside the gene matches: 4. CDR1 SGHNT and CDR2 YENEEA come from the germline V gene. This CDR3 contains 14 residues. Here the CDR3 reads CASSPERGYNEQFF. Here the CDR3 DNA reads TGTGCCAGCAGCCCAGAGCGGGGGTACAATGAGCAGTTCTTC.

This clonotype was seen more than once but under ten times. The chain links TRBV15 to TRBJ2-1; D perhaps matches TRBD2 (6 bases). CDR3 length equals 17 residues. V shed 0 bases and J shed 6 bases, with 18 bases lying between them. Per the germline V gene, CDR1 is LNHNV and CDR2 is YYDKDF (reference sequence). CDR3 nucleotides: TGTGCCACCAGCAGAGAGATTCCCCGGGAGTTTGGCAATGAGCAGTTCTTC. Translated: CATSREIPREFGNEQFF.

This clonotype was seen a few times. The missing conserved phenylalanine or tryptophan at the end of this CDR3 makes a read error likely. The DNA is left out, because the CDR3 cannot be placed on it with certainty; the CDR3 is given as TCRdb lists it. The chain links TRBV6-1 to TRBJ1-4. In germline, CDR1 is MNHNS, CDR2 SASEGT. The CDR3 sequence runs 8 residues, both termini included. The CDR3 protein is CASTLPVG.

The chain is built from TRBV6-5 and TRBJ2-1, with D possibly TRBD2 on 6 matching bases. V dropped 6 bases and J dropped 8 bases, with 23 bases sitting between them. This CDR3 comprises 16 residues. Looked up from germline, CDR1 is MNHEY and CDR2 is SVGAGI. The CDR3 spells CASSRRLVIPPDEQFF. DNA of the CDR3: TGTGCCAGCAGCCGAAGACTAGTTATACCGCCCGATGAGCAGTTCTTC.

This clonotype was detected only a few times. One end of the junction varies from germline; a read error may be responsible. In DNA form, the CDR3 reads TGTGCCAGCACCTTACTAGCTAGCACCGGGGAGCTGTTTTTT. It encodes CASTLLASTGELFF. This sequence joins TRBV7-9 and TRBJ2-2, with D tentatively TRBD2 (6 bases). Germline-derived CDR1 and CDR2 are SEHNR and FQNEAQ (reference sequence). This CDR3 contains 14 residues.

The table lists this clonotype with a count of one. V gene TRBV5-4 combines with J gene TRBJ2-5, with D uncertain. From germline, CDR1 is SGHNT and CDR2 YYREEE (reference sequence). The CDR3 runs to 14 residues. Trimming left V 4 bases short and J 5 bases short, with 15 bases between. The CDR3: CASSTEVGSETQYF. The CDR3 DNA follows: TGTGCCAGCAGCACCGAGGTCGGGTCGGAGACCCAGTACTTC.

This clonotype was detected only a few times. In nucleotides, the CDR3 is TGCAGCGTGATAAGGACAGGGCGGGAGACCCAGTACTTC. This encodes CSVIRTGRETQYF. The chain is built from TRBV29-1 and TRBJ2-5; 8 positions agree with TRBD1. J was trimmed by 5 bases and V by 6 bases; bases with no gene match: 8. The CDR3 is 13 residues long. Germline CDR1 SQVTM, CDR2 ANQGSEA.

The gene calls are TRBV7-2 and TRBJ1-6; D is unclear. The germline V gene encodes CDR1 SGHTA and CDR2 FQGNSA. The CDR3 is 15 amino acids. V was trimmed by 1 base and J by 5 bases, leaving 9 bases between them. Here the CDR3 reads CASSLGPPDNSPLHF. The CDR3 nucleotides read TGTGCCAGCAGCTTAGGACCTCCTGATAATTCACCCCTCCACTTT.

The chain employs TRBV5-5 and TRBJ2-5; possible D gene TRBD1, 6 bases. CDR1 is SGHKS and CDR2 is YYEKEE in the germline V gene (reference sequence). Trimming stripped 1 base from V and 1 base from J, with 11 bases between. The CDR3 loop spans 15 amino acids. CDR3 amino acids: CASSLRHRAQETQYF. The CDR3 DNA is TGTGCCAGCAGCTTGCGACACAGGGCCCAAGAGACCCAGTACTTC.

The sample holds a few counts of this clonotype. The rearrangement joins TRBV20-1 to TRBJ2-5; TRBD1 might be the D (6 bases). Deletions cut 5 bases from V and 0 bases from J, with 10 bases between. Germline CDR1 reads DFQATT; CDR2 reads SNEGSKA (reference sequence). This CDR3 region has 13 residues. Here the CDR3 DNA reads TGCAGTGCTCCGGACAGCTACCAAGAGACCCAGTACTTC. This sequence encodes CSAPDSYQETQYF.

CDR3 loop: CASSPPLRDGYEQYF. CDR3 in DNA: TGCGCCAGCAGCCCCCCCCTCCGGGACGGTTACGAGCAGTACTTC. The chain uses TRBV5-1 and TRBJ2-7; D is possibly TRBD1 or TRBD2 (5 bases each). Trimming cost V 4 bases and J 4 bases, with 18 bases left between them. The CDR3 contains 15 residues. The germline V gene encodes CDR1 SGHRS and CDR2 YFSETQ.

This clonotype has ten or more counts. V and J are TRBV6-5 and TRBJ1-1; D uncertain. The germline CDR1 and CDR2 sequences are MNHEY and SVGAGI. The CDR3 has 14 amino acids. The germline V and J ends were trimmed by 2 bases and 0 bases, with 7 bases remaining between them. The CDR3 DNA follows: TGTGCCAGCAGTTACGGGCGGGTGAACACTGAAGCTTTCTTT. Translation: CASSYGRVNTEAFF.

This clonotype was counted between two and nine times. V is TRBV18 and J is TRBJ2-5; TRBD1 is a possible D gene (7 bases). Trimming took off 0 bases at V and 4 bases at J, with 12 bases between the two ends. Germline CDR1 is KGHSH and CDR2 is LQKENI. CDR3 length equals 15 residues. The CDR3 loop reads CASSPPRQGLETQYF. As DNA, the CDR3 is TGTGCCAGCTCACCACCCCGACAGGGACTAGAGACCCAGTACTTC.

This clonotype was observed a few times. The genes are TRBV6-5 and TRBJ2-1; unclear D gene. CDR3 size: 14 residues. Germline V gives CDR1 MNHEY, CDR2 SVGAGI. Deletions cut 2 bases from V and 4 bases from J, with 9 bases between. The CDR3 sequence: CASSYGPLYNEQFF. The CDR3 region has the DNA TGTGCCAGCAGTTACGGTCCGCTATACAATGAGCAGTTCTTC.

In its sample, this clonotype was seen a few times. The rearrangement uses TRBV12-3 or TRBV12-4 and TRBJ2-7; D is possibly TRBD2 (6 bases). V lost 2 bases to trimming and J lost 9 bases, with 14 bases between them. The CDR3 totals 13 residues. The CDR3: CASSLMAAGGQYF. For the CDR3, the DNA is TGTGCCAGCAGTTTAATGGCCGCCGGGGGGCAGTACTTC.

This sequence joins TRBV2 and TRBJ2-2, with D possibly matching TRBD1 (7 bases). Germline CDR1 is SNHLY and CDR2 is FYNNEI. V gave up 4 bases and J gave up 0 bases, with 15 bases separating them. The length of the CDR3 is 17 residues. The DNA of the CDR3 is TGTGCCAGCAGTGCCCTTCGGGGGACAGCGAACACCGGGGAGCTGTTTTTT. Protein product: CASSALRGTANTGELFF.

This clonotype has ten or more counts. V usage is TRBV6-1 and J usage is TRBJ2-6; D is perhaps TRBD1 (6 bases). V lost 8 bases and J lost 0, with 17 bases in between. The V gene's germline CDR1 is MNHNS and CDR2 SASEGT. The CDR3 sequence is 17 residues long. DNA for the CDR3: TGTGCCAGCCATACAGGGCTAAAAAGCTCTGGGGCCAACGTCCTGACTTTC. It encodes CASHTGLKSSGANVLTF.

V is TRBV12-3 or TRBV12-4 and J is TRBJ1-1; weak D call: TRBD1 (6 bases). The V end lost 6 bases, the J end lost 0 bases, and 14 bases lay between the germline ends. This CDR3 is built from 15 residues. CDR3 coding DNA: TGTGCCAGCAGACGCGCCAGGGGTGTGAACACTGAAGCTTTCTTT. Its translation is CASRRARGVNTEAFF.